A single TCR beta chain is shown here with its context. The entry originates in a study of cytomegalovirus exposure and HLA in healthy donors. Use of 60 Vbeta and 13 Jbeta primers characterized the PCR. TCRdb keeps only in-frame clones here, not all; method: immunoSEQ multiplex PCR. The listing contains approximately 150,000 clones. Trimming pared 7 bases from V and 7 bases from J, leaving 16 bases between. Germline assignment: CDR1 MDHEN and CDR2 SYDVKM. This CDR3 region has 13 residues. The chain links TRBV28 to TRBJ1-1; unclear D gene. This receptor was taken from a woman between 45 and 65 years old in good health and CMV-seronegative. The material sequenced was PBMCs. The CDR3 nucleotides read TGTGCCAGCACCCTCGAGTGGCAGCGTGAAGCTTTCTTT. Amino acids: CASTLEWQREAFF.